The 18 T cell receptor beta chains below were found in one sample sequenced in a study of T cells in Graves' hyperthyroidism and ophthalmopathy. Authors of the study amplified TCR beta CDR3 regions from RNA transcripts. HTBI primers were used for first-round RT-PCR of the TCR CDR3. Using its own MiXCR run on the multiplex PCR reads, TCRdb lists one record per CDR3 protein. The table has more than 500,000 distinct CDR3 sequences, about 16% seen once. Sequencing input: blood. Source of these receptors: a woman in her 30s with Graves' ophthalmopathy.

This chain uses TRBV11-2 with TRBJ1-6; D is ambiguous. CDR1 and CDR2 (germline): SGHAT, FQNNGV. This CDR3 has 15 residues. The ends were cut back, 2 bases at V and 8 bases at J, with 13 bases in the middle. The CDR3 is CASSLYQTRDSPLHF. CDR3 in DNA: TGTGCCAGCAGCTTATACCAGACTAGAGATTCACCCCTCCACTTT. Combining the CDR3 with reference TRBV11-2 and TRBJ1-6 gives the whole variable domain EAGVAQSPRYKIIEKRQSVAFWCNPISGHATLYWYQQILGQGPKLLIQFQNNGVVDDSQLPKDRFSAERLKGVDSTLKIQPAKLEDSAVYLCASSLYQTRDSPLHFGNGTRLTVT.

There are a few counts of this clonotype. The V call is TRBV7-3, the J call TRBJ2-1; no reliable D call. The CDR3 consists of 14 residues. The germline V and J ends were trimmed by 2 bases and 6 bases, with 11 bases remaining between them. Germline values: CDR1 SGHTA, CDR2 FQGTGA. The chain's CDR3 is CASSLDPTSNEQFF. In DNA form, the CDR3 reads TGTGCCAGCAGCTTAGATCCTACAAGCAATGAGCAGTTCTTC.

This clonotype was seen a few times. CDR3 coding DNA: TGTGCCAGCAGTTTCGTAGGGGCCTACAATGAGCAGTTCTTC. Residues: CASSFVGAYNEQFF. This chain connects TRBV27 to TRBJ2-1; D is possibly TRBD1 (5 bases). With 3 bases removed from V and 2 bases from J, the gap between germline ends came to 8 bases. This CDR3 spans 14 amino acids. Looked up from germline, CDR1 is MNHEY and CDR2 is SMNVEV (reference sequence).

This rearrangement joins TRBV11-1 to TRBJ2-7; 7 bases align to TRBD1. J lost 0 bases, V lost 3 bases, and 8 bases had no gene match. The CDR3 runs 16 residues. Germline V CDR1 and CDR2: SGHAT, FQDESV (reference sequence). CDR3 nucleotides: TGTGCCAGCAGCTTTTATACCGGGACAGTCTCCTACGAGCAGTACTTC. This translates into CASSFYTGTVSYEQYF.

This clonotype turned up a few times. The CDR3 sequence is CASTLTGKNEQFF. CDR3 nucleotides: TGTGCCAGCACCCTAACAGGTAAAAATGAGCAGTTCTTC. This chain links TRBV7-2 with TRBJ2-1; tentative D call: TRBD1 (5 bases). The CDR3 length is 13 residues. The germline gives CDR1 SGHTA, CDR2 FQGNSA. Between the trimmed V and J ends, which lost 7 bases and 7 bases, there was a span of 14 bases.

The chain has TRBV20-1 and TRBJ2-3; 11 positions agree with TRBD2. Germline CDR1 reads DFQATT; CDR2 reads SNEGSKA (reference sequence). The CDR3 has 15 residues. V was clipped by 6 bases and J by 3 bases; unmatched bases: 8. This CDR3 is CSAWDGTSGTDTQYF. For the CDR3, the DNA is TGCAGTGCCTGGGACGGGACTAGCGGTACAGATACGCAGTATTTT.

This clonotype was detected ten times or more. The V and J genes are TRBV28 and TRBJ2-7; 7 bases fit TRBD1. Germline trimming cut 7 bases from V and 3 bases from J; bases unmatched to any gene: 6. The germline V gene encodes CDR1 MDHEN and CDR2 SYDVKM. The CDR3 length is 13 residues. The CDR3 loop is CASTLGGVYEQYF. CDR3 bases: TGTGCCAGCACCCTAGGGGGCGTCTACGAGCAGTACTTC.

At least ten counts were recorded for this clonotype. The DNA of the CDR3 is TGCAGTGCTAAGCAGGCCCAAAACATTCAGTACTTC. As protein: CSAKQAQNIQYF. The chain carries TRBV20-1 and TRBJ2-4, with D hard to call. The CDR3 totals 12 residues. The ends were cut back, 4 bases at V and 5 bases at J, with 9 bases in the middle. Germline V lookup: CDR1 DFQATT, CDR2 SNEGSKA (reference sequence).

This clonotype was recorded at least ten times. The V call is TRBV5-4, the J call TRBJ2-7; D is unclear. The ends were cut back, 3 bases at V and 6 bases at J, with 7 bases in the middle. There are 11 residues in the CDR3. Germline CDR1 SGHNT, CDR2 YYREEE (reference sequence). CDR3 loop: CASSSRTEQYF. CDR3 bases: TGTGCCAGCAGCTCCCGTACCGAGCAGTACTTC. Together with reference TRBV5-4 and TRBJ2-7, the CDR3 gives the full variable domain: ETGVTQSPTHLIKTRGQQVTLRCSSQSGHNTVSWYQQALGQGPQFIFQYYREEENGRGNFPPRFSGLQFPNYSSELNVNALELDDSALYLCASSSRTEQYFGPGTRLTVT.

At least ten counts were recorded for this clonotype. J is TRBJ1-5 and V is TRBV4-1, with D maybe TRBD1 (5 bases). The germline V gene has CDR1 MGHRA and CDR2 YSYEKL. Trimming pared 1 base from V and 7 bases from J, leaving 8 bases between. The CDR3 runs to 13 residues. For the CDR3, the DNA is TGCGCCAGCAGCCAAGTTGAGGGGCAGCCCCAGCATTTT. Translated: CASSQVEGQPQHF.

This clonotype was recorded a few times. The V gene is TRBV7-2, the J gene TRBJ2-1; D not certain. This CDR3 has 15 residues. Per germline, CDR1 SGHTA and CDR2 FQGNSA. V was trimmed by 2 bases and J by 1 base, leaving 9 bases between them. Written as DNA, the CDR3 is TGTGCCAGCAGCTTAAAGGCCTCATCCTACAATGAGCAGTTCTTC. Its protein product is CASSLKASSYNEQFF.

V gene TRBV29-1 combines with J gene TRBJ2-1, with D maybe TRBD1 (5 bases). Germline CDR1 reads SQVTM; CDR2 reads ANQGSEA. V lost 7 bases and J 8 bases, leaving 21 bases between the germline ends. The CDR3 consists of 14 residues. The CDR3 DNA is TGCAGCGGATTACCCAGACAGACCCCCCATGAGCAGTTCTTC. This translates into CSGLPRQTPHEQFF.

Many counts were recorded for this clonotype. The chain carries TRBV28 and TRBJ2-7; D is possibly TRBD1 (6 bases). Germline lookup yields CDR1 MDHEN and CDR2 SYDVKM. The V gene lost 1 base and the J gene lost 2 bases, with 9 bases spanning the gap. This CDR3 is 14 amino acids long. CDR3 sequence reads: CASSLFGTTYEQYF. In nucleotides, the CDR3 is TGTGCCAGCAGTTTATTCGGGACAACCTACGAGCAGTACTTC.

This clonotype was seen a handful of times. The J gene is TRBJ2-7, the V gene TRBV19; 8 bases are a match to TRBD2. CDR1 and CDR2 (germline): LNHDA, SQIVND (reference sequence). The CDR3 spans 18 residues. Germline trimming cut 3 bases from V and 3 bases from J; bases unmatched to any gene: 16. The CDR3 loop reads CASSISHPGGAMNYEQYF. As DNA, the CDR3 is TGTGCCAGTAGTATTTCCCATCCCGGGGGGGCCATGAACTACGAGCAGTACTTC.

This clonotype has ten or more counts. The V and J genes are TRBV20-1 and TRBJ2-1; 14 bases match TRBD2. Unmatched junction bases numbered 7, after V lost 6 bases and J lost 9 bases. CDR3 length: 14 residues. The germline V gene has CDR1 DFQATT and CDR2 SNEGSKA (reference sequence). CDR3 loop: CSATAGLAGVEQFF. In DNA form, the CDR3 reads TGCAGTGCAACCGCGGGACTAGCGGGAGTTGAGCAGTTCTTC.

The chain uses TRBV11-2 and TRBJ2-7, with D maybe TRBD2 (7 bases). CDR1 SGHAT and CDR2 FQNNGV come from the germline V gene. This CDR3 has 14 amino acids. V gave up 5 bases and J gave up 6 bases, with 17 bases separating them. The DNA of the CDR3 is TGTGCCAGCAGCCCGGGGGGCGAATCCCTCGAGCAGTACTTC. This gives the protein CASSPGGESLEQYF.

This clonotype appeared a few times. The chain recombines TRBV4-3 with TRBJ1-2, with D possibly TRBD1 on 6 matching bases. V gave up 0 bases and J gave up 5 bases, with 13 bases separating them. This CDR3 spans 15 amino acids. Germline-derived CDR1 and CDR2 are LGHNA and YSLEER. CDR3 bases: TGCGCCAGCAGCCAAGATGCCAGGGGCGCGTATGGCTACACCTTC. As protein: CASSQDARGAYGYTF.

The chain combines TRBV12-5 with TRBJ2-5; D unresolved. Germline values: CDR1 LGHNT, CDR2 FRNRAP. V was pared by 3 bases and J by 5 bases, with 13 bases between. The CDR3 loop spans 14 amino acids. The CDR3 DNA reads as TGTGCTAGTGGTTTAGGCTTAATGGAGGAGACCCAGTACTTC. It translates to CASGLGLMEETQYF. The complete variable domain, with remaining parts taken from reference TRBV12-5 and TRBJ2-5, reads DARVTQTPRHKVTEMGQEVTMRCQPILGHNTVFWYRQTMMQGLELLAYFRNRAPLDDSGMPKDRFSAEMPDATLATLKIQPSEPRDSAVYFCASGLGLMEETQYFGPGTRLLVL.